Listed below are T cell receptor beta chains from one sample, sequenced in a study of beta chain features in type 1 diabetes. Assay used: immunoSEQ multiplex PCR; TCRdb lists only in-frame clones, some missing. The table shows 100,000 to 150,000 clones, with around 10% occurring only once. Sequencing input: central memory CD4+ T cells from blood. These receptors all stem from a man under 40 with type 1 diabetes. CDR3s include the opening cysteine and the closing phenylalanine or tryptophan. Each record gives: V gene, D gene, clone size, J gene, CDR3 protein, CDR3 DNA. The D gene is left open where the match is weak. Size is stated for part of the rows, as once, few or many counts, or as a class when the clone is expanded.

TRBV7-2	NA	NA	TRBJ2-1	CASSLIGSGPLYNEQFF	TGTGCCAGCAGCTTAATCGGTTCGGGTCCCCTTTACAATGAGCAGTTCTTC
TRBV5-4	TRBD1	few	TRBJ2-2	CASSRTGAVTGELFF	TGTGCCAGCAGCCGGACAGGGGCCGTTACCGGGGAGCTGTTTTTT
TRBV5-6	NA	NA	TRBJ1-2	CASSLRMGPLGGYTF	TGTGCCAGCAGCTTGAGAATGGGGCCGCTGGGGGGCTACACCTTC
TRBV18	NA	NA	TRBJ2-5	CASSTSGSQETQYF	TGTGCCAGCTCAACAAGCGGGTCACAAGAGACCCAGTACTTC
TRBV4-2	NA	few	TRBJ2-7	CASSQDWAGEDEQYF	TGTGCCAGCAGCCAAGATTGGGCAGGGGAAGACGAGCAGTACTTC
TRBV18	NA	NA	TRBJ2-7	CASSPRGDEQYF	TGTGCCAGCTCACCACGGGGGGACGAGCAGTACTTC
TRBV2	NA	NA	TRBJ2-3	CASIRSESSTDTQYF	TGTGCCAGCATTCGATCCGAGTCTAGCACAGATACGCAGTATTTT
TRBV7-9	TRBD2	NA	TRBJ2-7	CASSQDLSGGLREQYF	TGTGCCAGCAGCCAAGATCTCAGCGGGGGGCTGAGAGAGCAGTACTTC
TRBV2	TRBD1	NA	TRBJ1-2	CASGTGYGYTF	TGTGCCAGCGGGACAGGCTATGGCTACACCTTC
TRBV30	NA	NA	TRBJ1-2	CAWIKGDTDLTSRGYTF	TGTGCCTGGATTAAGGGGGACACAGACCTTACCTCGCGTGGCTACACCTTC
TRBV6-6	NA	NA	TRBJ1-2	CASSSQGYYGYTF	TGTGCCAGCAGTTCGCAGGGATACTATGGCTACACCTTC
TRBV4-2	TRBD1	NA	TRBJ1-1	CASSQLGGQGAEGEAFF	TGTGCCAGCAGCCAACTCGGGGGGCAGGGGGCGGAGGGTGAAGCTTTCTTT
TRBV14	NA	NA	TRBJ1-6	CASSPRGNSPLHF	TGTGCCAGCAGCCCCCGGGGGAATTCACCCCTCCACTTT
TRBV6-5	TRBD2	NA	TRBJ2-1	CASSYSGGSSYNEQFF	TGTGCCAGCAGTTACTCGGGCGGGAGCTCCTACAATGAGCAGTTCTTC
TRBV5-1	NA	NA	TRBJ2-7	CASSLAGLELYEQYF	TGCGCCAGCAGCTTGGCAGGGCTTGAACTCTACGAGCAGTACTTC
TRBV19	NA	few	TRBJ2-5	CASSPRGLLAETQYF	TGTGCCAGTAGTCCTAGGGGCCTCTTGGCAGAGACCCAGTACTTC
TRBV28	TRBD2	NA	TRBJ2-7	CASSVAGESSYEQYF	TGTGCCAGCAGTGTAGCGGGTGAAAGCTCCTACGAGCAGTACTTC
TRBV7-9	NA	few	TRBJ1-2	CASSRAGGDNGYTF	TGTGCCAGCAGCCGGGCGGGGGGCGATAATGGCTACACCTTC
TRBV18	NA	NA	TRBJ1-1	CASRPGRGNTEAFF	TGTGCCAGCCGCCCCGGTAGAGGGAACACTGAAGCTTTCTTT
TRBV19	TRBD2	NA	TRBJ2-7	CASSLTSEGKQYF	TGTGCCAGTAGTCTTACTAGCGAGGGTAAGCAGTACTTC
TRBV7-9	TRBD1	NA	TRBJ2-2	CAMTGTGNTGELFF	TGTGCCATGACCGGGACAGGAAACACCGGGGAGCTGTTTTTT
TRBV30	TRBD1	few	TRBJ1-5	CAWSPGQGNQPQHF	TGTGCCTGGAGTCCAGGACAGGGCAATCAGCCCCAGCATTTT
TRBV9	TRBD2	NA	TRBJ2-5	CASSSSPTSLETQYF	TGTGCCAGCAGCTCCTCCCCGACTAGCCTGGAGACCCAGTACTTC